This passage covers 28 T cell receptor beta chains from one sample sequenced in a study of type 1 and type 2 diabetes patients. PCR was run on genomic DNA. Amplification of the beta chain CDR3 used 30 forward and 13 reverse multiplex primers. From the multiplex PCR reads, TCRdb called clonotypes with MiXCR, one entry per CDR3 protein. Found here are about 290,000 distinct CDR3 sequences, over 45% of them singletons; the top ten hold roughly 13%. Specimen: peripheral blood mononuclear cells (PBMCs). The receptors shown here come from a man younger than 35 with type 2 diabetes.

The V call is TRBV12-3 or TRBV12-4, the J call TRBJ1-5, with no clear D. Trimming shortened V by 1 base and J by 0 bases, and 13 bases separated the two germline ends. This CDR3 region has 17 residues. The CDR3 DNA is TGTGCCAGCAGTTTAGGGCAGCCGCTTTATAGCAATCAGCCCCAGCATTTT. This translates into CASSLGQPLYSNQPQHF.

The V gene is TRBV10-1, the J gene TRBJ2-7; 9 bases agree with TRBD1. The CDR3 loop spans 16 amino acids. The J segment lost 2 bases and the V segment lost 6 bases, leaving 11 bases of the junction unmatched. Germline assignment: CDR1 WNHNN and CDR2 SYGVQD (reference sequence). The CDR3 protein is CASSQVRQGVTYEQYF. CDR3 nucleotides: TGCGCCAGCAGCCAAGTGCGACAGGGGGTCACCTACGAGCAGTACTTC.

Remarks on this clonotype: At one end, the junction sequence differs from germline, possibly due to a read error. The V gene is TRBV7-3, the J gene TRBJ1-1; tentatively, D is TRBD1 (5 bases). The CDR3 consists of 16 residues. CDR1 and CDR2 from the germline V gene are SGHTA and FQGTGA. The CDR3, as DNA: TGTGCCAGCAGCTTAGAAGGGTGGGGCGAGAACTCTGAAGCTTTCTTT. Protein sequence: CASSLEGWGENSEAFF.

The chain has TRBV10-1 and TRBJ2-7; D not resolved. Trimming removed 6 bases from V and 2 bases from J, with 11 bases in between. CDR3 length: 13 amino acids. From germline, CDR1 is WNHNN and CDR2 SYGVQD (reference sequence). The CDR3, as DNA: TGCGCCAGCAGCTTGGACCCCCCCTACGAGCAGTACTTC. Translating gives CASSLDPPYEQYF.

This chain links TRBV6-4 with TRBJ1-6; maybe TRBD1 (5 bases). Germline CDR1 MRHNA, CDR2 SNTAGT. The CDR3 is 14 amino acids. The germline V and J ends were trimmed by 7 bases and 7 bases, with 14 bases remaining between them. CDR3 DNA sequence: TGTGCCAGCATGACGGGGGTGCTGAATTCACCCCTCCACTTT. This gives the protein CASMTGVLNSPLHF.

The V and J genes are TRBV5-8 and TRBJ1-2, with D perhaps matching TRBD1 (6 bases). V lost 1 base and J lost 0, with 13 bases in between. The CDR3 is 16 amino acids. Per germline, CDR1 SGHTS and CDR2 YDEGEE. The CDR3 loop reads CASSLKEWGPNYGYTF. DNA for the CDR3: TGTGCCAGCAGCTTGAAGGAATGGGGGCCTAACTATGGCTACACCTTC.

The rearrangement joins TRBV19 to TRBJ2-7; 10 bases line up with TRBD2. Germline assignment: CDR1 LNHDA and CDR2 SQIVND (reference sequence). The length of the CDR3 is 15 residues. V shed 5 bases, J shed 0 bases, and the junction held 4 bases outside the gene matches. In nucleotides, the CDR3 is TGTGCCAGTAGTGCTAGCGGGGGTTTCTCCTACGAGCAGTACTTC. Its protein product is CASSASGGFSYEQYF.

This clonotype came up once. The rearrangement joins TRBV30 to TRBJ2-7, with D perhaps being TRBD1 or TRBD2 (5 bases each). CDR1 is GTSNPN and CDR2 is SVGIG in the germline V gene (reference sequence). This CDR3 has 14 residues. V was pared by 1 base and J by 7 bases, with 17 bases between. CDR3 sequence reads: CAWSAGQGLGEQYF. The CDR3 bases are TGTGCCTGGAGTGCGGGGCAGGGTCTCGGGGAGCAGTACTTC.

This clonotype has at least ten counts. The genes are TRBV7-2 and TRBJ2-7; 10 nucleotides agree with TRBD2. Germline loops: CDR1 SGHTA, CDR2 FQGNSA. Unmatched junction bases numbered 8, after V lost 1 base and J lost 2 bases. The CDR3 has 17 residues. In DNA, the CDR3 is TGTGCCAGCAGCTTAGAACTAGCGGGGCCAACGACCTACGAGCAGTACTTC. Translation gives CASSLELAGPTTYEQYF.

The chain combines TRBV29-1 with TRBJ2-5; TRBD1 agrees at 7 bases. Germline V CDR1 and CDR2: SQVTM, ANQGSEA. The CDR3 runs 14 residues. With 4 bases clipped from V and 7 bases from J, the junction kept 12 bases outside the gene matches. Here the CDR3 DNA reads TGCAGCGTTGTCTGGACCGACAGGGATGGGACCCAGTACTTC. It yields the protein CSVVWTDRDGTQYF.

The V gene is TRBV2, the J gene TRBJ1-2, with TRBD1 as a possible D gene (6 bases). The CDR3 sequence is 14 residues long. CDR1 SNHLY and CDR2 FYNNEI come from the germline V gene. Trimming pared 6 bases from V and 2 bases from J, leaving 13 bases between. CDR3 amino acids: CASSLQQGNYGYTF. CDR3 coding DNA: TGTGCCAGCAGCTTACAACAGGGAAACTATGGCTACACCTTC.

Details on this clonotype: Since a much larger clone is just one base distant, this may be a read error. The CDR3 region has the DNA TGTGCCAGCAGCTCCCAGATGGGGCGAACGTGCGAGCAGTACTTC. Amino acid sequence: CASSSQMGRTCEQYF. This chain joins TRBV7-2 and TRBJ2-7; D is possibly TRBD1 (5 bases). This CDR3 comprises 15 residues. V was shortened by 4 bases and J by 6 bases, with 19 bases between the two germline ends. The germline V gene encodes CDR1 SGHTA and CDR2 FQGNSA.

The chain joins TRBV12-3 or TRBV12-4 to TRBJ1-1, with a tentative D call TRBD1 (5 bases). The ends were cut back, 6 bases at V and 6 bases at J, with 14 bases in the middle. CDR3 length: 13 amino acids. The CDR3 DNA reads as TGTGCCAGCAGACTGGGGGGAGTCGCTGAAGCTTTCTTT. Amino acids: CASRLGGVAEAFF.

The chain employs TRBV19 and TRBJ1-4, with D uncertain. V lost 8 bases, J lost 0 bases, and 4 bases lay in between. Germline V CDR1 and CDR2: LNHDA, SQIVND (reference sequence). This CDR3 has 12 amino acids. CDR3 amino acids: CASSATNEKLFF. The CDR3 region has the DNA TGTGCCAGTTCGGCAACTAATGAAAAACTGTTTTTT.

A few counts support this clonotype. Here the CDR3 DNA reads TGTGCCAGTAGTATTCTGGGATCCTCCTACGAGCAGTACTTC. Residues: CASSILGSSYEQYF. The J gene is TRBJ2-7, the V gene TRBV19; D remains ambiguous. Germline assignment: CDR1 LNHDA and CDR2 SQIVND (reference sequence). The CDR3 has 14 amino acids. Trimming removed 3 bases at V and 0 bases at J, with 9 bases between.

This clonotype was seen a few times. The J gene is TRBJ2-7, the V gene TRBV6-1, with D possibly matching TRBD1 (5 bases). V dropped 3 bases and J dropped 2 bases, with 11 bases sitting between them. There are 14 residues in the CDR3. The germline V gene has CDR1 MNHNS and CDR2 SASEGT. The CDR3 sequence: CASSENRSPYEQYF. The CDR3 DNA reads as TGTGCCAGCAGTGAGAACAGGTCCCCCTACGAGCAGTACTTC.

The V call is TRBV2, the J call TRBJ2-3; D not certain. CDR1 SNHLY and CDR2 FYNNEI come from the germline V gene. This CDR3 comprises 15 residues. V dropped 2 bases and J dropped 3 bases, with 12 bases sitting between them. This CDR3 is CASSETQMRTDTQYF. The CDR3 bases are TGTGCCAGCAGTGAAACCCAAATGCGGACAGATACGCAGTATTTT. Complete variable domain (other parts from reference TRBV2 and TRBJ2-3): EPEVTQTPSHQVTQMGQEVILRCVPISNHLYFYWYRQILGQKVEFLVSFYNNEISEKSEIFDDQFSVERPDGSNFTLKIRSTKLEDSAMYFCASSETQMRTDTQYFGPGTRLTVL.

This clonotype was counted a few times. This sequence joins TRBV10-2 and TRBJ2-1; unclear D gene. Trimming stripped 2 bases from V and 5 bases from J, with 10 bases between. From germline, CDR1 is WSHSY and CDR2 SAAADI. The CDR3 is 14 residues long. CDR3 sequence (DNA): TGCGCCAGCAGTGAGGATTTTTGGAACAATGAGCAGTTCTTC. Protein: CASSEDFWNNEQFF.

This clonotype showed up just a few times. The J gene is TRBJ2-1, the V gene TRBV19; 7 nucleotides align to TRBD2. CDR1 LNHDA and CDR2 SQIVND come from the germline V gene (reference sequence). The V segment lost 5 bases and the J segment 4 bases; nucleotides outside the gene matches: 8. This CDR3 region has 15 residues. The DNA for the CDR3 is TGTGCCAGTAGTGACGTAGCGGGCGTATACAATGAGCAGTTCTTC. Its translation is CASSDVAGVYNEQFF.

The rearrangement links TRBV25-1 to TRBJ1-2, with D possibly matching TRBD1 (5 bases). The V end was cut by 2 bases, the J end by 7 bases, with 17 bases between. The CDR3 has 15 residues. Per germline, CDR1 MGHDK and CDR2 SYGVNS. CDR3 coding DNA: TGTGCCAGCAGTGAAATCACGGGGCGCCAGGGTGGCTACACCTTC. It is translated as CASSEITGRQGGYTF.

The chain carries TRBV30 and TRBJ2-5; TRBD2 agrees at 10 bases. The DNA matches TRBJ2-1 better at its end, which makes the J call doubtful. In germline, CDR1 is GTSNPN, CDR2 SVGIG (reference sequence). The CDR3 is 14 residues long. This CDR3 is CAWHSSGRKSEQFF. Here the CDR3 DNA reads TGTGCCTGGCACTCTAGCGGGAGAAAGTCTGAGCAGTTCTTC.

The gene calls are TRBV28 and TRBJ2-1; 12 nucleotides match TRBD2. The CDR3 has 15 residues. Germline CDR1 is MDHEN and CDR2 is SYDVKM. J was trimmed by 6 bases and V by 7 bases; bases with no gene match: 7. The CDR3 DNA reads as TGTGCCAGCACCTATGCTAGCGGGAGGGTCAATGAGCAGTTCTTC. It is translated as CASTYASGRVNEQFF.

This clonotype has only a few counts. The chain uses TRBV24-1 and TRBJ2-1; the match to TRBD2 covers 9 bases. The CDR3 length is 13 residues. Germline V gives CDR1 KGHDR, CDR2 SFDVKD. J was trimmed by 11 bases and V by 9 bases; bases with no gene match: 10. In DNA form, the CDR3 reads TGTGCCACCTCAATCCTTCCTAGCGGGAAGCAGTTCTTC. This gives the protein CATSILPSGKQFF.

Turning to this clonotype: The junction and the germline gene differ at one end; a read error may be behind it. This chain joins TRBV28 and TRBJ1-2, with D maybe TRBD1 (6 bases). The CDR3 totals 15 residues. The germline CDR1 and CDR2 sequences are MDHEN and SYDVKM. This CDR3 reads CASGLGLSGAWGYTF. The CDR3, as DNA: TGTGCCAGCGGTTTGGGACTGTCGGGGGCCTGGGGCTACACCTTC.

A few counts support this clonotype. The V gene is TRBV11-2, the J gene TRBJ2-5, with a weak D call TRBD2 (7 bases). The CDR3 is 16 residues long. The germline V gene encodes CDR1 SGHAT and CDR2 FQNNGV. Deletions cut 7 bases from V and 5 bases from J, with 23 bases between. The CDR3, as DNA: TGTGCCAGCATCCCCTCAGGACGGGGGGCGGCGGAGACCCAGTACTTC. This codes for CASIPSGRGAAETQYF.

This chain joins TRBV5-1 and TRBJ2-5, with D possibly TRBD2 on 5 matching bases. The CDR3 extends over 16 amino acids. Trimming cost V 0 bases and J 5 bases, with 17 bases left between them. In germline, CDR1 is SGHRS, CDR2 YFSETQ. The CDR3 region is CASSLGATSLFETQYF. CDR3 bases: TGCGCCAGCAGCTTGGGGGCCACTAGTCTTTTCGAGACCCAGTACTTC.

This clonotype was detected only a few times. For the CDR3, the DNA is TGTGCCAGCAGCTTAGACAGATATGAAAAACTGTTTTTT. This encodes CASSLDRYEKLFF. The rearrangement joins TRBV7-2 to TRBJ1-4; no definite D call. From germline, CDR1 is SGHTA and CDR2 FQGNSA. This CDR3 spans 13 amino acids. V dropped 1 base and J dropped 6 bases, with 6 bases sitting between them.

The chain combines TRBV12-3 or TRBV12-4 with TRBJ2-7, with D perhaps being TRBD1 or TRBD2 (5 bases each). The CDR3 runs to 15 residues. Trimming took 4 bases from V and 2 from J, leaving 15 bases between them. The CDR3 protein is CASSSLSGPTYEQYF. The DNA of the CDR3 is TGTGCCAGCAGTTCCCTCTCGGGACCAACCTACGAGCAGTACTTC.